The 13 T cell receptor beta chains given below trace back to one sample, sequenced in a study of CD8 T cells in Susac syndrome (dated by TCRdb to between 2019 and 2020). Library generation was performed with the immunoSEQ multiplex PCR assay. RNA was extracted using the RNeasy kit, and roughly 0.5 to 1 ug of the RNA was reverse transcribed with random hexamers. The public reads were run again by TCRdb, first through fastp at Q25 and then through MiXCR, and only productive beta chains were kept. A single entry per CDR3 protein holds the most common genes and DNA from its merged rows. The sample table lists some 110,000 distinct CDR3 sequences, about 95% of them with a count of one. 0.085% to 0.09% of the sample belongs to the ten largest clones. The sample was CD4+ T cells from PBMCs. These receptors all come from a human donor in good health.

This sequence joins TRBV10-3 and TRBJ1-2; D gene uncertain. V gave up 2 bases and J gave up 0 bases, with 10 bases separating them. The CDR3 loop spans 15 amino acids. Per germline, CDR1 ENHRY and CDR2 SYGVKD. CDR3 sequence: CAISEGRDANYGYTF. The CDR3 nucleotides read TGTGCCATCAGTGAGGGGAGAGACGCTAACTATGGCTACACCTTC.

The V gene is TRBV12-3 or TRBV12-4, the J gene TRBJ2-4; D not certain. CDR3 length: 12 amino acids. Trimming pared 6 bases from V and 6 bases from J, leaving 9 bases between. The CDR3 DNA reads as TGTGCCAGCAGCTTGACCCGAAACATTCAGTACTTC. Its translation: CASSLTRNIQYF.

The chain combines TRBV6-6 with TRBJ2-7, with TRBD2 identical over 10 bases. Germline values: CDR1 MNHNY, CDR2 SVGAGI (reference sequence). V shed 5 bases and J 6 bases; nucleotides not matched to a gene: 7. The CDR3 extends over 14 amino acids. The CDR3 reads CASSTTSGSPEQYF. The CDR3, as DNA: TGTGCCAGCAGTACGACTAGCGGGTCTCCCGAGCAGTACTTC.

The genes are TRBV3-1 and TRBJ2-7; D is undetermined. CDR1 is LGHDT, CDR2 YNNKEL, per germline (reference sequence). The CDR3 extends over 15 amino acids. The V gene lost 1 base and the J gene lost 7 bases, with 17 bases spanning the gap. The CDR3 sequence is CASSQVPLPDAEQYF. DNA for the CDR3: TGTGCCAGCAGCCAAGTACCCTTACCTGATGCGGAGCAGTACTTC.

V and J are TRBV5-1 and TRBJ1-2, with TRBD1 matching over 9 bases. The CDR3 consists of 18 residues. V shed 4 bases, J shed 4 bases, and the junction held 17 bases outside the gene matches. In germline, CDR1 is SGHRS, CDR2 YFSETQ. As DNA, the CDR3 is TGCGCCAGCAGCGGTACAGGGGGCGCTTTTTTACCGTTCTATGGCTACACCTTC. Translated, it gives CASSGTGGAFLPFYGYTF.

J is TRBJ2-5 and V is TRBV5-6; TRBD2 aligns across 12 bases. The germline V gene encodes CDR1 SGHDT and CDR2 YYEEEE. The V gene end was trimmed by 6 bases and the J gene end by 4 bases; junction bases not matched to a gene: 4. This CDR3 contains 14 residues. As DNA, the CDR3 is TGTGCCAGCATCCCGGGACTAGCGGGAGAGACCCAGTACTTC. It encodes CASIPGLAGETQYF.

The V and J genes are TRBV19 and TRBJ2-7; D is unresolved. The ends were cut back, 5 bases at V and 4 bases at J, with 15 bases in the middle. This CDR3 has 14 residues. Germline values: CDR1 LNHDA, CDR2 SQIVND (reference sequence). CDR3 DNA: TGTGCCAGTAGTTCGAATATGCCAGCGTACGAGCAGTACTTC. Translated, it gives CASSSNMPAYEQYF.

This rearrangement joins TRBV4-1 to TRBJ2-7; D is unclear. Trimming left V 0 bases short and J 2 bases short, with 11 bases between. The CDR3 contains 15 residues. Germline CDR1 and CDR2: MGHRA and YSYEKL. The CDR3 here is CASSQDYQSAYEQYF. Here the CDR3 DNA reads TGCGCCAGCAGCCAAGACTACCAATCGGCCTACGAGCAGTACTTC.

The CDR3 sequence: CASSLTNTDTQYF. CDR3 bases: TGTGCCAGCAGCTTAACGAACACAGATACGCAGTATTTT. V is TRBV7-2 and J is TRBJ2-3; D not resolved. The CDR3 loop spans 13 amino acids. The V and J ends lost 2 bases and 2 bases respectively, with 5 bases between them. CDR1 and CDR2 (germline): SGHTA, FQGNSA.

The chain carries TRBV18 and TRBJ1-5, with D perhaps matching TRBD1 (5 bases). The germline CDR1 and CDR2 sequences are KGHSH and LQKENI. The V end lost 2 bases, the J end lost 9 bases, and 14 bases lay between the germline ends. The CDR3 has 14 residues. The CDR3 region is CASSPGRSQGPQHF. CDR3 nucleotides: TGTGCCAGCTCACCAGGCAGGAGCCAGGGGCCCCAGCATTTT.

The V gene is TRBV29-1, the J gene TRBJ1-1, with D uncertain. The CDR3 has 11 residues. V was shortened by 7 bases and J by 1 base, with 7 bases between the two germline ends. Germline CDR1 and CDR2: SQVTM and ANQGSEA. As DNA, the CDR3 is TGCAGCGCCACGGCGAACACTGAAGCTTTCTTT. Residues: CSATANTEAFF.

Only one count was recorded for this clonotype. This chain joins TRBV5-1 and TRBJ2-1; D uncertain. Looked up from germline, CDR1 is SGHRS and CDR2 is YFSETQ. With 3 bases removed from V and 5 bases from J, the gap between germline ends came to 18 bases. The CDR3 contains 16 residues. DNA for the CDR3: TGCGCCAGCAGCTCCCCGGTGGGCGACTCTAACAATGAGCAGTTCTTC. This encodes CASSSPVGDSNNEQFF.

This rearrangement joins TRBV20-1 to TRBJ2-1, with D possibly being TRBD2 (6 bases). Trimming took off 6 bases at V and 4 bases at J, with 13 bases between the two ends. Germline assignment: CDR1 DFQATT and CDR2 SNEGSKA (reference sequence). The CDR3 totals 13 residues. Written as DNA, the CDR3 is TGCAGTGCCACGACTAGTGGGTACAATGAGCAGTTCTTC. It specifies CSATTSGYNEQFF.